This T cell receptor (beta chain) was identified during a study of radiation and T cells in renal cell carcinoma. Germline trimming cut 0 bases from V and 3 bases from J; bases unmatched to any gene: 14. This CDR3 has 19 residues. Germline lookup yields CDR1 LNHNV and CDR2 YYDKDF (reference sequence). Study-wide results and limits: From baseline, blood top tumor clonotypes peaked at 2 weeks post-radiation. Compared with controls, irradiated tumors had more, larger dominant CDR3 motifs.

This clone has just a few counts. As yet, its antigen is unknown. This sample's treatment: 15 Gy SBRT to primary tumor, nephrectomy 4 weeks later. Some clones are missing from TCRdb's copy, which holds only in-frame ones; the method was immunoSEQ multiplex PCR. Among some 10,000 clones listed, roughly 65% were seen once. The clonotype originates from a woman aged 45-60 years with renal cell carcinoma. The genes are TRBV15 and TRBJ2-7, with 10 bases aligning to TRBD2. The starting material was tumor tissue, obtained from a patient whose treatment included radiotherapy and nephrectomy. The CDR3 loop is CATSRDGVTSGNRDYEQYF. In nucleotides, the CDR3 is TGTGCCACCAGCAGAGATGGGGTAACTAGCGGGAATCGGGACTACGAGCAGTACTTC.